These 30 T cell receptor beta chains were sequenced from one sample in a study of T-cell reconstitution after alpha-beta-depleted transplantation in children. During its preparation, the TCRbeta library received unique molecular identifiers. TCRdb processed the PCR reads anew with MiXCR; each CDR3 protein has one entry. The table includes hundreds of thousands of distinct CDR3 sequences, roughly 17% detected once. Specimen: PBMCs from the stem cell graft donor, collected from the stem cell graft. All receptors derive from a human donor who donated a stem cell graft to a child with acute myeloid leukemia.

This clonotype came up many times. This chain connects TRBV5-5 to TRBJ2-7; D gene ambiguous. The CDR3 has 12 residues. The germline gives CDR1 SGHKS, CDR2 YYEKEE (reference sequence). V lost 4 bases and J 7 bases, leaving 12 bases between the germline ends. CDR3 region: CASSPSVVEQYF. The CDR3 DNA follows: TGTGCCAGCAGCCCCTCAGTAGTAGAGCAGTACTTC. Supplemented by reference TRBV5-5 and TRBJ2-7, the full variable domain reads DAGVTQSPTHLIKTRGQQVTLRCSPISGHKSVSWYQQVLGQGPQFIFQYYEKEERGRGNFPDRFSARQFPNYSSELNVNALLLGDSALYLCASSPSVVEQYFGPGTRLTVT.

This clonotype was seen repeatedly, ten times or more. The rearrangement uses TRBV20-1 and TRBJ1-5; no firm D call. This CDR3 has 12 residues. Deletions cut 7 bases from V and 3 bases from J, with 10 bases between. Germline CDR1 DFQATT, CDR2 SNEGSKA (reference sequence). The CDR3 bases are TGCAGTGTGGACGGTATCAATCAGCCCCAGCATTTT. It yields the protein CSVDGINQPQHF.

The sample holds a few counts of this clonotype. V is TRBV7-9 and J is TRBJ1-6, with TRBD1 as a possible D gene (5 bases). Germline V gene data show CDR1 as SEHNR and CDR2 as FQNEAQ (reference sequence). The V end was cut by 4 bases, the J end by 8 bases, with 15 bases between. This CDR3 has 15 amino acids. This CDR3 is CASSSTAPMDSPLHF. The CDR3, as DNA: TGTGCCAGCAGCTCGACAGCACCGATGGATTCACCCCTCCACTTT.

The CDR3 DNA is TGTGCCAGCAGATCCCCCGGGACAGAAGCTAACTATGGCTACACCTTC. Protein sequence: CASRSPGTEANYGYTF. The gene calls are TRBV12-3 or TRBV12-4 and TRBJ1-2, with TRBD1 matching over 7 bases. J was trimmed by 0 bases and V by 6 bases; bases with no gene match: 10. The CDR3 has 16 amino acids.

This clonotype was counted ten times or more. V gene TRBV12-3 or TRBV12-4 combines with J gene TRBJ2-1, with 8 positions matching TRBD2. The V segment lost 5 bases and the J segment 8 bases; nucleotides outside the gene matches: 17. CDR3 length: 17 amino acids. DNA for the CDR3: TGTGCCAGCAGTAGGGGTATTAGCGGGGATGGGAAGGATGAGCAGTTCTTC. It specifies CASSRGISGDGKDEQFF.

The rearrangement joins TRBV4-1 to TRBJ2-2; 9 nucleotides agree with TRBD1. Germline V lookup: CDR1 MGHRA, CDR2 YSYEKL. This CDR3 comprises 16 residues. J lost 10 bases, V lost 0 bases, and 9 bases had no gene match. The CDR3 loop is CASSQDPGTGSTELFF. CDR3 nucleotide sequence: TGCGCCAGCAGCCAAGATCCCGGGACAGGGAGTACGGAGCTGTTTTTT.

The chain carries TRBV13 and TRBJ2-1; D is unclear. CDR3 size: 14 residues. The germline gives CDR1 PRHDT, CDR2 FYEKMQ (reference sequence). V gave up 0 bases and J gave up 6 bases, with 9 bases separating them. The CDR3 reads CASSLGQTRNEQFF. CDR3 nucleotides: TGTGCCAGCAGCTTAGGTCAGACCCGCAATGAGCAGTTCTTC.

This clonotype was detected ten times or more. The chain joins TRBV7-9 to TRBJ1-2, with D unclear. Trimming removed 5 bases at V and 4 bases at J, with 8 bases between. Germline CDR1 and CDR2: SEHNR and FQNEAQ (reference sequence). This CDR3 has 12 amino acids. CDR3 DNA sequence: TGTGCCAGCAGCCCACCACGCTATGGCTACACCTTC. Protein product: CASSPPRYGYTF. Together with reference TRBV7-9 and TRBJ1-2, the CDR3 gives the full variable domain: DTGVSQNPRHKITKRGQNVTFRCDPISEHNRLYWYRQTLGQGPEFLTYFQNEAQLEKSRLLSDRFSAERPKGSFSTLEIQRTEQGDSAMYLCASSPPRYGYTFGSGTRLTVV.

The chain uses TRBV20-1 and TRBJ2-5; 10 nucleotides align to TRBD2. Per the germline V gene, CDR1 is DFQATT and CDR2 is SNEGSKA (reference sequence). V lost 6 bases and J lost 6; bases outside the gene matches: 4. The CDR3 runs to 12 residues. CDR3 protein: CSAPGLAKTQYF. CDR3 DNA: TGCAGTGCCCCGGGACTAGCGAAGACCCAGTACTTC.

This clonotype was picked up a small number of times. J is TRBJ2-7 and V is TRBV4-1; D may be TRBD1 or TRBD2 (5 bases each). CDR1 and CDR2 (germline): MGHRA, YSYEKL. The CDR3 runs 16 residues. The germline V and J ends were trimmed by 1 base and 2 bases, with 15 bases remaining between them. This chain's CDR3 is CASSQGMGEAPYEQYV. The CDR3 DNA is TGCGCCAGCAGCCAAGGAATGGGGGAAGCGCCCTACGAGCAGTACGTC.

This chain joins TRBV7-9 and TRBJ2-7, with 7 bases that match TRBD1. The length of the CDR3 is 16 residues. V dropped 5 bases and J dropped 5; count of bases not matched to a gene: 15. Germline CDR1 SEHNR, CDR2 FQNEAQ (reference sequence). In nucleotides, the CDR3 is TGTGCCAGCAGCCCGATCGGAACAGGGGTCGGCGACGAGCAGTACTTC. Protein product: CASSPIGTGVGDEQYF.

The chain combines TRBV15 with TRBJ2-2; perhaps TRBD2 as D (5 bases). The V gene's germline CDR1 is LNHNV and CDR2 YYDKDF (reference sequence). Trimming pared 0 bases from V and 7 bases from J, leaving 15 bases between. CDR3 length: 16 residues. The CDR3: CATSRDEDEGFGELFF. As DNA, the CDR3 is TGTGCCACCAGCAGAGATGAGGACGAGGGTTTCGGGGAGCTGTTTTTT. Full variable domain (outside the CDR3, taken from reference TRBV15 and TRBJ2-2): DAMVIQNPRYQVTQFGKPVTLSCSQTLNHNVMYWYQQKSSQAPKLLFHYYDKDFNNEADTPDNFQSRRPNTSFCFLDIRSPGLGDTAMYLCATSRDEDEGFGELFFGEGSRLTVL.

The chain recombines TRBV7-2 with TRBJ1-2; 8 bases match TRBD1. CDR1 and CDR2 from the germline V gene are SGHTA and FQGNSA. The V segment lost 2 bases and the J segment 1 base; nucleotides outside the gene matches: 3. The CDR3 runs to 15 residues. The CDR3 region is CASSLSDRVNYGYTF. DNA of the CDR3: TGTGCCAGCAGCTTATCGGACAGGGTTAACTATGGCTACACCTTC.

In its sample, this clonotype was seen a few times. V is TRBV6-2 or TRBV6-3 and J is TRBJ1-4; the D is unclear. The V end was cut by 3 bases, the J end by 1 base, with 12 bases between. Germline CDR1 and CDR2: MNHEY and SVGEGT. The CDR3 contains 16 residues. CDR3 in DNA: TGTGCCAGCAGTTATAAAAGGTGGAGAACTAATGAAAAACTGTTTTTT. Translated: CASSYKRWRTNEKLFF.

There are a few counts of this clonotype. The chain combines TRBV10-3 with TRBJ2-6; D not certain. V was shortened by 4 bases and J by 0 bases, with 10 bases between the two germline ends. Germline CDR1 is ENHRY and CDR2 is SYGVKD. The CDR3 covers 16 residues. CDR3 in amino acids: CAISGPRSSGANVLTF. For the CDR3, the DNA is TGTGCCATCAGTGGCCCCCGGTCCTCTGGGGCCAACGTCCTGACTTTC.

The chain combines TRBV7-8 with TRBJ2-5; D ambiguous. Between the trimmed V and J ends, which lost 5 bases and 10 bases, there was a span of 14 bases. In germline, CDR1 is SGHVS, CDR2 FQNEAQ. CDR3 length: 12 residues. This CDR3 is CASSPGGPVQYF. CDR3 nucleotide sequence: TGTGCCAGCAGCCCTGGTGGGCCAGTCCAGTACTTC.

Regarding this clonotype: Mismatch with germline at one junction end may stem from a read error. The chain employs TRBV20-1 and TRBJ2-7, with TRBD2 matching 8 bases. CDR3 length: 12 residues. CDR1 and CDR2 from the germline V gene are DFQATT and SNEGSKA (reference sequence). The CDR3 DNA reads TGCTGTGCTAGTGAGCGGGGGTACGAGCAGTACTTC. Translating gives CCASERGYEQYF.

Of note for this clonotype: One base away lies a much larger clone, so this may be a sequencing read error. J is TRBJ2-2 and V is TRBV7-6; D is undetermined. The V and J ends lost 3 bases and 5 bases respectively, with 4 bases between them. In germline, CDR1 is SGHVS, CDR2 FNYEAQ. This CDR3 has 12 residues. CDR3 bases: TGTGCCAGCAGCTTTGAAACCGGGGAGCTGTTTTTT. Translated: CASSFETGELFF.

V and J are TRBV4-2 and TRBJ2-7; D is unclear. This CDR3 has 14 amino acids. Germline V CDR1 and CDR2: LGHNA, YNFKEQ. Trimming removed 8 bases at V and 2 bases at J, with 16 bases between. The CDR3 is CASAPGIPPYEQYF. Written as DNA, the CDR3 is TGTGCCAGCGCCCCTGGGATCCCCCCCTACGAGCAGTACTTC.

In this sample, this clonotype turned up a few times. The V and J genes are TRBV12-3 or TRBV12-4 and TRBJ1-4; D is unresolved. There are 12 residues in the CDR3. Trimming took 4 bases from V and 8 from J, leaving 8 bases between them. The CDR3 spells CASSSLEEKLFF. DNA for the CDR3: TGTGCCAGCAGTTCTTTGGAGGAAAAACTGTTTTTT.

The chain combines TRBV6-5 with TRBJ1-5; 8 bases are a match to TRBD1. With V trimmed by 6 bases and J by 2 bases, 0 bases remained unmatched. Germline-derived CDR1 and CDR2 are MNHEY and SVGAGI. CDR3 length: 13 amino acids. CDR3 in DNA: TGTGCCAGCAGGACAGGGGGCAATCAGCCCCAGCATTTT. This encodes CASRTGGNQPQHF.

The table lists this clonotype with many counts. The V call is TRBV27, the J call TRBJ2-5, with 8 bases aligning to TRBD2. CDR3 size: 15 residues. The V gene end was trimmed by 5 bases and the J gene end by 4 bases; junction bases not matched to a gene: 9. Germline V lookup: CDR1 MNHEY, CDR2 SMNVEV (reference sequence). CDR3 bases: TGTGCCAGCAGTATCCGACTAGCGACGCGAGAGACCCAGTACTTC. Translated, it gives CASSIRLATRETQYF.

Worth noting for this clonotype: This may be a read error, as it is one base from a much larger clone. This sequence joins TRBV20-1 and TRBJ1-2; D not certain. There are 13 residues in the CDR3. V was pared by 6 bases and J by 6 bases, with 17 bases between. Germline assignment: CDR1 DFQATT and CDR2 SNEGSKA (reference sequence). The CDR3, as DNA: TGCAGTGCCCCGAGGGCAATCTACAATGGCTACACCTTC. It is translated as CSAPRAIYNGYTF.

This clonotype has ten or more counts. In DNA, the CDR3 is TGTGCCAGCAGTGAATATGGAGACGCAAAACCTTATGGCTACACCTTC. Protein sequence: CASSEYGDAKPYGYTF. J is TRBJ1-2 and V is TRBV25-1; D is undetermined. CDR3 length: 16 amino acids. From germline, CDR1 is MGHDK and CDR2 SYGVNS. Trimming took off 0 bases at V and 5 bases at J, with 16 bases between the two ends.

The table lists this clonotype with a few counts. The chain uses TRBV18 and TRBJ2-7, with 7 bases aligning to TRBD1. This CDR3 has 14 amino acids. V was pared by 3 bases and J by 4 bases, with 6 bases of the junction left unmatched. Germline CDR1 is KGHSH and CDR2 is LQKENI. CDR3 in DNA: TGTGCCAGCTCACCGACAGGGTCCGCATACGAGCAGTACGTC. Translation: CASSPTGSAYEQYV.

Ten or more counts support this clonotype. This sequence joins TRBV5-1 and TRBJ2-1; perhaps TRBD2 as D (5 bases). The ends were cut back, 1 base at V and 6 bases at J, with 8 bases in the middle. The CDR3 runs 13 residues. The germline CDR1 and CDR2 sequences are SGHRS and YFSETQ. As DNA, the CDR3 is TGCGCCAGCAGCTTGACTAGGAGCAATGAGCAGTTCTTC. This sequence encodes CASSLTRSNEQFF. The variable domain in full, with the rest retrieved from reference TRBV5-1 and TRBJ2-1, is KAGVTQTPRYLIKTRGQQVTLSCSPISGHRSVSWYQQTPGQGLQFLFEYFSETQRNKGNFPGRFSGRQFSNSRSEMNVSTLELGDSALYLCASSLTRSNEQFFGPGTRLTVL.

In this sample, this clonotype turned up a few times. J is TRBJ1-2 and V is TRBV7-2; D ambiguous. CDR3 length equals 10 residues. Germline assignment: CDR1 SGHTA and CDR2 FQGNSA. V was clipped by 5 bases and J by 7 bases, with 5 bases between them. In DNA form, the CDR3 reads TGTGCCAGCAGCGGCTCTGGCTACACCTTC. Translation gives CASSGSGYTF.

The chain combines TRBV6-1 with TRBJ1-6; D unclear. CDR3 length equals 17 residues. V lost 2 bases and J 0 bases, leaving 11 bases between the germline ends. Germline V CDR1 and CDR2: MNHNS, SASEGT. The CDR3 nucleotides are TGTGCCAGCAGTGAAATCAGGCGGAGCTCCTATAATTCACCCCTCCACTTT. Its protein product is CASSEIRRSSYNSPLHF.

This clonotype was seen repeatedly, ten times or more. The rearrangement joins TRBV10-3 to TRBJ1-5; D is ambiguous. CDR3 length: 14 amino acids. Trimming removed 10 bases at V and 0 bases at J, with 13 bases between. The germline gives CDR1 ENHRY, CDR2 SYGVKD. The DNA for the CDR3 is TGTGCCAGCAGCCCCTCAAATAGCAATCAGCCCCAGCATTTT. Translated: CASSPSNSNQPQHF.

This clonotype was found many times. The chain has TRBV12-3 or TRBV12-4 and TRBJ1-5, with 7 bases lining up with TRBD1. This CDR3 comprises 15 residues. J lost 1 base, V lost 5 bases, and 5 bases had no gene match. Here the CDR3 DNA reads TGTGCCAGCAGTCTGGACAGGCTAAGCAATCAGCCCCAGCATTTT. Translated, it gives CASSLDRLSNQPQHF.